What follows is one T cell receptor beta chain and its context. The V end was cut by 8 bases, the J end by 8 bases, with 18 bases between. The CDR3 length is 13 residues. CDR1 is MNHEY, CDR2 SMNVEV, per germline (reference sequence). Clones were sequenced by immunoSEQ multiplex PCR, and TCRdb holds only the in-frame ones, with some missing. The profile covers roughly 150,000 clones, with about 86% appearing a single time and approximately 1.7% taken by the ten largest. These data belong to a study of control samples from healthy donors and cancer patients. This TCR was recovered from a man aged 18-30 years in good health. Sequencing was done on a sample of blood. The rearrangement uses TRBV27 and TRBJ1-2, with a possible D match to TRBD1 (6 bases). In DNA form, the CDR3 reads TGTGCCAGCGGGATCAGCACAGGGTTGGGCTACACCTTC. Translating it yields CASGISTGLGYTF.